This is a list of T cell receptor beta chains from one sample in a study of blood T cell repertoires in COVID-19. Using immunoSEQ multiplex PCR, the repertoire was profiled, and TCRdb retains in-frame clones only, with some absent. The data show 150,000 or so clones, 75% to 90% seen once. Sequencing input: peripheral blood. The receptors come from a man between 18 and 35 years old with COVID-19, enrolled during active disease. The CDR3 runs from the conserved cysteine through the conserved F or W. Fields, in order: V gene, D gene, clone size, J gene, CDR3 DNA, CDR3 protein. The D gene is left open where the match is weak. A clone size is listed for some rows: how often the clone was seen (once, few, many), or a class if it is expanded.

TRBV2	TRBD1	NA	TRBJ1-2	TGTGCCAGCAGTGAGGTTTTCGGGACAGGGCCCTATGGCTACACCTTC	CASSEVFGTGPYGYTF
TRBV6-1	TRBD2	NA	TRBJ2-1	TGTGCCAGCAGTGAAGCGCTAGCGGGAGGTCCCGAAATCTTC	CASSEALAGGPEIF
TRBV28	TRBD1	NA	TRBJ1-4	TGTGCCAGCCGAACGGAGGGACAGGCGGAAAAACTGCTTTTT	CASRTEGQAEKLLF
TRBV18	NA	NA	TRBJ2-3	TGTGCCAGCTCACACCCCTTGGGAGGTACAGATACGCAGTATTTT	CASSHPLGGTDTQYF
TRBV28	TRBD2	NA	TRBJ2-3	TGTGCCGAGCGGGCGGGGGGCACAGATACGCAGTATTTT	CAERAGGTDTQYF
TRBV7-9	NA	few	TRBJ1-2	TGTGCCAGCAGCTTAGAGGTCGGGATCCCCTATGGCTACACCTTC	CASSLEVGIPYGYTF
TRBV7-2	TRBD1	NA	TRBJ2-2	TGTGCCAGCAGCGGAAAGGCCGGACAGGGTTATCATACCGGGGAGCTGTTTTTT	CASSGKAGQGYHTGELFF
TRBV20-1	TRBD1	NA	TRBJ1-5	TGCAGTGCTAGTGGGACAGAGTATAGCAATCAGCCCCAGCATTTT	CSASGTEYSNQPQHF
TRBV15	NA	once	TRBJ1-5	TGTGCCACCAGCAGAGGAGTAGGAGGGGGGGATCGCAATCAGCCCCAGCATTTT	CATSRGVGGGDRNQPQHF
TRBV14	NA	NA	TRBJ2-7	TGTGCCAGCAGCCCGCGTCGGTCCTACGAGCAGTACTTC	CASSPRRSYEQYF
TRBV5-4	NA	NA	TRBJ2-1	TGTGCCAGCAGCTTGGTGACTCGGACCTACAATGAGCAGTTCTTC	CASSLVTRTYNEQFF
TRBV28	TRBD1	few	TRBJ2-7	TGTGCCAGCAGTCCCCGGACAGGGAGCTACGAGCAGTACTTC	CASSPRTGSYEQYF
TRBV5-6	TRBD1	few	TRBJ1-3	TGTGCCAGCAGCGGGGCCGGACAGGGCGGAAACACCATATATTTT	CASSGAGQGGNTIYF
TRBV12-3/TRBV12-4	TRBD2	NA	TRBJ2-7	TGTGCCAGCAGTTGGGGACTAGAAGAGCAGTACTTC	CASSWGLEEQYF
TRBV30	TRBD1	NA	TRBJ2-7	TGTGCCTGGAGTGTCCGGGACAGGGGGTATGGAAAAACCTACGAGCAGTACTTC	CAWSVRDRGYGKTYEQYF
TRBV11-2	TRBD1	NA	TRBJ1-2	TGTGCCAGCAGCTCCAGGGGGTACATCTACACCTTC	CASSSRGYIYTF
TRBV11-2	NA	once	TRBJ1-2	TGTGCCAGCAGCTTAGATCGCCCGACAGGAAGGGGCTACACCTTC	CASSLDRPTGRGYTF
TRBV7-2	NA	NA	TRBJ1-1	TGTGCCAGCATCCTTCAACAGGGAGGGGGCACTGAAGCTTTCTTT	CASILQQGGGTEAFF
TRBV5-1	TRBD2	NA	TRBJ2-2	TGCGCCAGCAGCCCCCCGACTAGCGGGGGCACCGGGGAGCTGTTTTTT	CASSPPTSGGTGELFF
TRBV28	TRBD1	NA	TRBJ2-7	TGTGCCAGCAGTTTGGGGCCGGACAGGGTAAACGAGCAGTACTTC	CASSLGPDRVNEQYF
TRBV6-2/TRBV6-3	TRBD2	NA	TRBJ2-3	TGTGCCAGCAGCACGTACGGGACTAGCGCGGATACGCAGTATTTT	CASSTYGTSADTQYF
TRBV10-3	TRBD2	once	TRBJ2-1	TGTGCTGTAGGTCTAGCGGACAACAATGAGCAGTTCTTC	CAVGLADNNEQFF
TRBV7-6	NA	NA	TRBJ1-4	TGTGCCAGCAGCCTATTCCAGGGGTATTCGGAAAAACTGCTTTTT	CASSLFQGYSEKLLF
TRBV15	TRBD2	few	TRBJ2-7	TGTGCCACCAGCAGAGAGCGGGAGTCGGACGAGCAGTACTTC	CATSRERESDEQYF
TRBV15	TRBD2	NA	TRBJ2-7	TGTGCCACCAGCAGAGATCTAGCGGGAGGATACGAGCAGTACTTC	CATSRDLAGGYEQYF
TRBV5-6	TRBD2	once	TRBJ2-1	TGTGCCAGCAGCTTGGGACTAGCTGTTCATGAGCAGTTCTTC	CASSLGLAVHEQFF
TRBV7-9	NA	NA	TRBJ1-1	TGTGCCAGCAGCTCCCCCGGGACAGAAGCTTTCTTT	CASSSPGTEAFF
TRBV24-1	NA	NA	TRBJ2-1	TGTGCCACCAGTGATTTGGCAGGGACCTACAATGAGCAGTTCTTC	CATSDLAGTYNEQFF
TRBV2	TRBD1	NA	TRBJ1-3	TGTGCCAGCAGGACAGGGGTCCTCTCTGGAAACACCATATATTTT	CASRTGVLSGNTIYF
TRBV11-2	TRBD2	NA	TRBJ2-1	TGTGCCAGCAGCCCGGGACTAGCGGGCTACTATGAGCAGTTCTTC	CASSPGLAGYYEQFF
TRBV7-9	TRBD2	NA	TRBJ2-4	TGTGCCAGCAGCTCCCCTGGGACTAAGACTTTACTAGCCAAAAACATTCAGTACTTC	CASSSPGTKTLLAKNIQYF
TRBV5-8	NA	NA	TRBJ2-2	TGTGCCAGCAGCTTGTCAGGGGCCGGGGAGCTGTTTTTT	CASSLSGAGELFF
TRBV28	TRBD1	NA	TRBJ1-2	TGTGCCAGCAGTCCAGGATCAGGGGGGCGTGAAGGCTACACCTTC	CASSPGSGGREGYTF
TRBV11-3	TRBD2	NA	TRBJ2-2	TGTGCCAGCAGCTTTCTAGCGGCGTTGCCCGGGGAGCTGTTTTTT	CASSFLAALPGELFF
TRBV7-2	TRBD2	NA	TRBJ2-2	TGTGCCAGCAGCCCTCTGGTAGCGGGAGTAAACACCGGGGAGCTGTTTTTT	CASSPLVAGVNTGELFF
TRBV6-1	TRBD1	NA	TRBJ2-2	TGTGCCAGCAGTGACCTCGACAGGGGTCTCCCTGGGGAGCTGTTTTTT	CASSDLDRGLPGELFF
TRBV5-4	TRBD1	NA	TRBJ1-4	TGTGCCAGCAGCCGGGGGGGGACAGGGTCGCCAACTAATGAAAAACTGCTTTTT	CASSRGGTGSPTNEKLLF
TRBV6-5	TRBD1	NA	TRBJ2-7	TGTGCCAGCAGTTACGCGGGACAGGGGGGCGAGCAGTACTTC	CASSYAGQGGEQYF
TRBV3-1/TRBV3-2	NA	once	TRBJ2-6	TGTGCCAGCAGCCAAGACAGCTCTGGGGCCAACGTCCTGACTTTC	CASSQDSSGANVLTF
TRBV29-1	NA	NA	TRBJ1-6	TGCAGCGTTTCCGGCAGGCGCCTTAATAATTCACCCCTCCACTTT	CSVSGRRLNNSPLHF